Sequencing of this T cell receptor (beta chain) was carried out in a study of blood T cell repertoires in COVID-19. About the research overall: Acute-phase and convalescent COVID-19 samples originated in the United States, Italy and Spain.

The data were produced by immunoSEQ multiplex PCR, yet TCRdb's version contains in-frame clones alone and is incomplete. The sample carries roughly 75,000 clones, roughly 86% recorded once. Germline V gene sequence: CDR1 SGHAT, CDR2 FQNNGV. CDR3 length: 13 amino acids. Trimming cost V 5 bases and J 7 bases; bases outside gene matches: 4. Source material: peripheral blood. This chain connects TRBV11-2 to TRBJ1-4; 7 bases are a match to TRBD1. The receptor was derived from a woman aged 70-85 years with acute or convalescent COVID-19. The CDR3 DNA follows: TGTGCCAGCAGCCCGACAGGGCGTGAAAAACTGTTTTTT. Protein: CASSPTGREKLFF.